A selection of T cell receptor beta chains follows, all from one sample in a study of identical twins. TCRdb reanalysed the 5' RACE reads using MiXCR and keeps one entry per CDR3 protein. The sample consists of some 320,000 distinct CDR3 sequences, roughly 12% of them appearing once. The sample was also reused in another study, on yellow fever vaccine responses in identical twins.

The sample comprised CD8+ T cells sorted from blood. These receptors were taken from a woman in her late teens or twenties in good health. Both conserved end residues are part of each CDR3. Fields, in order: J gene, V gene, CDR3 length, D gene, clone size, CDR3 protein, CDR3 DNA. The D gene is left open where the match is weak. Part of the rows lack a size; the others show once, few, many or a class for expanded clones.

j_gene: TRBJ1-5
v_gene: TRBV28
len: 13
d_gene: NA
abundance: few
CDR3aa: CASSFLTGQPQHF
CDR3nt: TGTGCCAGCAGTTTCTTGACGGGTCAGCCCCAGCATTTT

j_gene: TRBJ1-2
v_gene: TRBV27
len: 13
d_gene: NA
abundance: NA
CDR3aa: CASRSGRNYGYTF
CDR3nt: TGTGCCAGCAGATCGGGACGGAACTATGGCTACACCTTC

j_gene: TRBJ2-3
v_gene: TRBV5-1
len: 15
d_gene: TRBD2
abundance: many
CDR3aa: CASRDSGGARDTQYF
CDR3nt: TGCGCCAGCAGAGATAGCGGGGGGGCCAGAGATACGCAGTATTTT

j_gene: TRBJ2-2
v_gene: TRBV7-2
len: 16
d_gene: TRBD1
abundance: few
CDR3aa: CASSSHIDRGPGELFF
CDR3nt: TGTGCCAGCAGCTCCCATATTGACAGGGGGCCCGGGGAGCTGTTTTTT

j_gene: TRBJ2-1
v_gene: TRBV28
len: 16
d_gene: NA
abundance: few
CDR3aa: CASSLGSRDPYNEQFF
CDR3nt: TGTGCCAGCAGTTTGGGTTCGAGGGACCCCTACAATGAGCAGTTCTTC

j_gene: TRBJ1-2
v_gene: TRBV4-1
len: 15
d_gene: NA
abundance: few
CDR3aa: CASSQDPDRIHGYTF
CDR3nt: TGCGCCAGCAGCCAAGATCCAGACAGGATTCATGGCTACACCTTC

j_gene: TRBJ2-2
v_gene: TRBV2
len: 16
d_gene: TRBD1
abundance: NA
CDR3aa: CASRDRQGENTGELFF
CDR3nt: TGTGCCAGCAGAGACCGACAGGGGGAGAACACCGGGGAGCTGTTTTTT

j_gene: TRBJ1-5
v_gene: TRBV4-2
len: 14
d_gene: NA
abundance: few
CDR3aa: CASSQDPGNQPQHF
CDR3nt: TGTGCCAGCAGCCAAGATCCGGGAAATCAGCCCCAGCATTTT

j_gene: TRBJ2-5
v_gene: TRBV12-3/TRBV12-4
len: 14
d_gene: NA
abundance: NA
CDR3aa: CASSSQADQETQYF
CDR3nt: TGTGCCAGCAGCTCCCAGGCAGACCAAGAGACCCAGTACTTC

j_gene: TRBJ1-1
v_gene: TRBV12-3/TRBV12-4
len: 15
d_gene: NA
abundance: NA
CDR3aa: CASSFEGTMNTEAFF
CDR3nt: TGTGCCAGCAGTTTTGAAGGCACCATGAACACTGAAGCTTTCTTT

j_gene: TRBJ1-2
v_gene: TRBV11-1
len: 18
d_gene: NA
abundance: few
CDR3aa: CASRDRDGQGDTNYGYTF
CDR3nt: TGTGCCAGCAGGGACCGGGATGGGCAGGGCGATACTAACTATGGCTACACCTTC

j_gene: TRBJ2-1
v_gene: TRBV6-5
len: 16
d_gene: TRBD2
abundance: few
CDR3aa: CASSYETSGFFNEQFF
CDR3nt: TGTGCCAGCAGTTACGAGACTAGCGGGTTTTTCAATGAGCAGTTCTTC

j_gene: TRBJ2-1
v_gene: TRBV20-1
len: 17
d_gene: TRBD2
abundance: NA
CDR3aa: CSARIGRGGLRNYEQFF
CDR3nt: TGCAGTGCTAGAATCGGTCGCGGGGGACTACGTAACTATGAGCAGTTCTTC

j_gene: TRBJ2-2
v_gene: TRBV9
len: 19
d_gene: NA
abundance: few
CDR3aa: CASSVARIPQGLNTGELFF
CDR3nt: TGTGCCAGCAGCGTAGCTCGGATTCCGCAGGGGTTAAACACCGGGGAGCTGTTTTTT

j_gene: TRBJ1-3
v_gene: TRBV2
len: 17
d_gene: NA
abundance: few
CDR3aa: CASSDPDSGGSGNTIYF
CDR3nt: TGTGCCAGCAGTGACCCGGACTCGGGGGGCTCTGGAAACACCATATATTTT

j_gene: TRBJ2-7
v_gene: TRBV3-1
len: 19
d_gene: TRBD1
abundance: NA
CDR3aa: CASSQKVAGYRDRVPEQYF
CDR3nt: TGTGCCAGCAGCCAAAAAGTTGCGGGGTACCGGGACAGGGTGCCCGAGCAGTACTTC

j_gene: TRBJ2-1
v_gene: TRBV4-1
len: 16
d_gene: NA
abundance: many
CDR3aa: CASSQDSSIGDNEQFF
CDR3nt: TGCGCCAGCAGCCAAGATAGTAGTATAGGGGACAATGAGCAGTTCTTC

j_gene: TRBJ2-5
v_gene: TRBV24-1
len: 15
d_gene: NA
abundance: few
CDR3aa: CATNRPVRSQETQYF
CDR3nt: TGTGCCACCAACCGACCCGTAAGGAGCCAAGAGACCCAGTACTTC

j_gene: TRBJ2-7
v_gene: TRBV25-1
len: 14
d_gene: NA
abundance: NA
CDR3aa: CAGSAIGAVYEQYF
CDR3nt: TGTGCCGGCAGCGCCATAGGGGCTGTCTACGAGCAGTACTTC

j_gene: TRBJ2-3
v_gene: TRBV29-1
len: 13
d_gene: NA
abundance: few
CDR3aa: CSVERSETDTQYF
CDR3nt: TGCAGCGTTGAACGGTCAGAAACAGATACGCAGTATTTT

j_gene: TRBJ2-7
v_gene: TRBV20-1
len: 15
d_gene: NA
abundance: few
CDR3aa: CSARDKAGSSYEQYF
CDR3nt: TGCAGTGCTAGAGATAAGGCTGGGAGCTCCTACGAGCAGTACTTC

j_gene: TRBJ2-2
v_gene: TRBV6-1
len: 16
d_gene: TRBD2
abundance: few
CDR3aa: CASSGLAGGNTGELFF
CDR3nt: TGTGCCAGCAGTGGCCTAGCGGGGGGGAACACCGGGGAGCTGTTTTTT

j_gene: TRBJ1-2
v_gene: TRBV7-9
len: 13
d_gene: NA
abundance: few
CDR3aa: CASSSRSNYGYTF
CDR3nt: TGTGCCAGCAGCTCGAGAAGCAACTATGGCTACACCTTC

j_gene: TRBJ1-4
v_gene: TRBV4-1
len: 16
d_gene: NA
abundance: NA
CDR3aa: CASSLAGHGYNEKLFF
CDR3nt: TGCGCCAGCAGCCTTGCCGGACACGGGTATAATGAAAAACTGTTTTTT

j_gene: TRBJ2-3
v_gene: TRBV12-3/TRBV12-4
len: 12
d_gene: NA
abundance: NA
CDR3aa: CAIRGPTDTQYF
CDR3nt: TGTGCCATCCGTGGGCCTACAGATACGCAGTATTTT

j_gene: TRBJ1-5
v_gene: TRBV28
len: 14
d_gene: NA
abundance: few
CDR3aa: CASSLEQGRQPQHF
CDR3nt: TGTGCCAGCAGTTTGGAACAGGGTCGTCAGCCCCAGCATTTT

j_gene: TRBJ1-1
v_gene: TRBV12-3/TRBV12-4
len: 13
d_gene: TRBD1
abundance: many
CDR3aa: CASSHGTAPEAFF
CDR3nt: TGTGCCAGCAGTCACGGGACAGCCCCTGAAGCTTTCTTT

j_gene: TRBJ2-5
v_gene: TRBV4-1
len: 13
d_gene: TRBD2
abundance: few
CDR3aa: CASSGGVQETQYF
CDR3nt: TGCGCCAGCAGCGGGGGGGTCCAAGAGACCCAGTACTTC

j_gene: TRBJ2-7
v_gene: TRBV7-8
len: 13
d_gene: NA
abundance: many
CDR3aa: CASSLSPAYEQYF
CDR3nt: TGTGCCAGCAGCTTAAGTCCTGCCTACGAGCAGTACTTC